This TCR beta chain is drawn from a study of radiotherapy plus CTLA-4 blockade in lung cancer. Study-wide background: Objective response rate was more than 15%; disease control rate, around 33%.

The germline gives CDR1 MNHNS, CDR2 SASEGT. The V end was cut by 10 bases, the J end by 0 bases, with 16 bases between. This CDR3 comprises 14 residues. Focal radiation plus CTLA-4 blockade with ipilimumab was administered to patients who had chemo-refractory metastatic non-small-cell lung cancer. A remark on this clone: Its antigen is unknown.

Repertoires were generated with immunoSEQ multiplex PCR, while TCRdb's copy carries only in-frame clones and drops some. In the table there are about 67,000 clones, 60% to 80% of which are singletons. Whole-study results and caveats: Following radiotherapy plus ipilimumab, tumor-derived TCR clones expanded in the blood.

The sequence was collected from a human donor with non-small cell lung cancer whose response to radiotherapy plus ipilimumab could not be evaluated. Some clones in this sample may be carry-over from other donors' samples. The rearrangement links TRBV6-1 to TRBJ2-7; tentatively, D is TRBD2 (6 bases). Here the sequenced sample was peripheral blood, taken from a patient treated with radiotherapy plus ipilimumab. The CDR3 DNA reads as TGTGCCACGACAGCGGCGGGATTCTCCTACGAGCAGTACTTC. It translates to CATTAAGFSYEQYF.